The rows below give T cell receptor beta chains drawn from one sample of a study of long-term antiretroviral therapy in people with HIV. Data came from immunoSEQ multiplex PCR; TCRdb stores just in-frame clones and leaves some out. The table shows about 22,000 clones, with approximately 90% occurring only once. The sample was unsorted PBMCs, taken 1.8 years before starting antiretroviral therapy. The receptors stem from a woman in her thirties with HIV. CDR3s include the opening cysteine and the closing phenylalanine or tryptophan. Each record gives: clone size, J gene, D gene, V gene, CDR3 DNA, CDR3 protein. A D gene is named only where the DNA matches it firmly. Clone size, where shown, is once, few, many, or a class for clones that have expanded.

clone_size: .; j_call: TRBJ2-2; d_call: TRBD1; v_call: TRBV18; cdr3_nt: TGTGCCAGCTCACCACGGGGGCAGGGGGCATCTACCACCGGGGAGCTGTTTTTT; cdr3_aa: CASSPRGQGASTTGELFF
clone_size: once; j_call: TRBJ1-5; d_call: TRBD1; v_call: TRBV30; cdr3_nt: TGTGCCTGGAGTGTGGGGACAGGGGATCAGCCCCAGCATTTT; cdr3_aa: CAWSVGTGDQPQHF
clone_size: once; j_call: TRBJ1-1; d_call: .; v_call: TRBV30; cdr3_nt: TGTGCCTGGAGTGTAAGGGGGGGCACTGAAGCTTTCTTT; cdr3_aa: CAWSVRGGTEAFF
clone_size: .; j_call: TRBJ1-2; d_call: TRBD1; v_call: TRBV7-9; cdr3_nt: TGTGCCAGCAGCTATTCCGGACAGGCCTATGGCTACACCTTC; cdr3_aa: CASSYSGQAYGYTF
clone_size: .; j_call: TRBJ1-1; d_call: .; v_call: TRBV5-1; cdr3_nt: TGCGCCAGCAGCCCGTACGGGACACCAATACCTGCAAACACTGAAGCTTTCTTT; cdr3_aa: CASSPYGTPIPANTEAFF
clone_size: .; j_call: TRBJ1-6; d_call: .; v_call: TRBV29-1; cdr3_nt: TGCAGCGTTGAAGCGGATTCACCCCTCCACTTT; cdr3_aa: CSVEADSPLHF
clone_size: .; j_call: TRBJ1-4; d_call: TRBD1; v_call: TRBV19; cdr3_nt: TGTGCCAGTCGACTCACAGGGGGATCTAATGAAAAACTGTTTTTT; cdr3_aa: CASRLTGGSNEKLFF
clone_size: .; j_call: TRBJ2-5; d_call: .; v_call: TRBV11-3; cdr3_nt: TGTGCCAGCAGCCAAGGGGAGGAGACCCAGTACTTC; cdr3_aa: CASSQGEETQYF
clone_size: .; j_call: TRBJ2-5; d_call: .; v_call: TRBV5-1; cdr3_nt: TGCGCCAGCAGCTTGGGGGCTTCGGAGACCCAGTACTTC; cdr3_aa: CASSLGASETQYF
clone_size: .; j_call: TRBJ1-2; d_call: .; v_call: TRBV7-3; cdr3_nt: TGTGCCAGCAGCTTGGGAGGACCCACAGGATCCTATGGCTACACCTTC; cdr3_aa: CASSLGGPTGSYGYTF
clone_size: .; j_call: TRBJ1-3; d_call: TRBD1; v_call: TRBV11-2; cdr3_nt: TGTGCCAGCAGTCCTGGACAGGGCCGAGGAAACACCATATATTTT; cdr3_aa: CASSPGQGRGNTIYF
clone_size: .; j_call: TRBJ1-1; d_call: TRBD1; v_call: TRBV11-2; cdr3_nt: TGTGCCAGCAGCTTAGACACAGGGGGGAGTACTGAAGCTTTCTTT; cdr3_aa: CASSLDTGGSTEAFF
clone_size: .; j_call: TRBJ2-1; d_call: .; v_call: TRBV7-6; cdr3_nt: TGTGCCAGCAGCTTAGGTCTGCGGGGGCCGAATGAGCAGTTCTTC; cdr3_aa: CASSLGLRGPNEQFF
clone_size: .; j_call: TRBJ1-2; d_call: .; v_call: TRBV7-3; cdr3_nt: TGTGCCAGCAGCAAGGACAGTATAACTTCCTATGGCTACACCTTC; cdr3_aa: CASSKDSITSYGYTF
clone_size: .; j_call: TRBJ2-1; d_call: .; v_call: TRBV30; cdr3_nt: TGTGCCTGGAGCAGCCAAACAGGGATGGAGCAGTTCTTC; cdr3_aa: CAWSSQTGMEQFF
clone_size: .; j_call: TRBJ1-3; d_call: TRBD1; v_call: TRBV30; cdr3_nt: TGTGCCTGGAGCACATCAGGGGGCCCTGGAAACACCATATATTTT; cdr3_aa: CAWSTSGGPGNTIYF
clone_size: once; j_call: TRBJ2-5; d_call: .; v_call: TRBV7-8; cdr3_nt: TGTGCCAGCAGCGGAGGGTTGAGGGAGACCCAGTACTTC; cdr3_aa: CASSGGLRETQYF
clone_size: .; j_call: TRBJ2-1; d_call: .; v_call: TRBV6-5; cdr3_nt: TGTGCCAGCAGTTCGTCGATAAAGCCGGGGGACAATGAGCAGTTCTTC; cdr3_aa: CASSSSIKPGDNEQFF
clone_size: .; j_call: TRBJ2-1; d_call: TRBD2; v_call: TRBV7-2; cdr3_nt: TGTGCCAGCAGCTTAGGGCTAGCGGTTGAGCAGTTCTTC; cdr3_aa: CASSLGLAVEQFF
clone_size: .; j_call: TRBJ1-6; d_call: .; v_call: TRBV4-2; cdr3_nt: TGTGCCAGCCAGGACAGCTCCTATAATTCACCCCTCCACTTT; cdr3_aa: CASQDSSYNSPLHF
clone_size: .; j_call: TRBJ1-2; d_call: .; v_call: TRBV7-3; cdr3_nt: TGTGCCAGCAGTACCTGGGCAGGGCCCTATGGCTACACCTTC; cdr3_aa: CASSTWAGPYGYTF
clone_size: .; j_call: TRBJ1-5; d_call: .; v_call: TRBV4-2; cdr3_nt: TGTGCCAGCAGCCAAGAATCCGTCCTTTTCTCCAGCAATCAGCCCCAGCATTTT; cdr3_aa: CASSQESVLFSSNQPQHF
clone_size: .; j_call: TRBJ1-6; d_call: .; v_call: TRBV2; cdr3_nt: TGTGCCAGCAGCGACCTCTTTTACTCACCCCTCCACTTT; cdr3_aa: CASSDLFYSPLHF
clone_size: .; j_call: TRBJ2-2; d_call: .; v_call: TRBV5-1; cdr3_nt: TGCGCCAGCAGCTTGTTAACCGGGGAGCTGTTTTTT; cdr3_aa: CASSLLTGELFF
clone_size: .; j_call: TRBJ1-2; d_call: .; v_call: TRBV6-1; cdr3_nt: TGTGCCAGCAGTGAAGGTTTCTATGGCTACACCTTC; cdr3_aa: CASSEGFYGYTF
clone_size: .; j_call: TRBJ2-1; d_call: .; v_call: TRBV2; cdr3_nt: TGTGCCAGCAGTTGGACTGGAACCAATGAGCAGTTCTTC; cdr3_aa: CASSWTGTNEQFF
clone_size: once; j_call: TRBJ2-1; d_call: .; v_call: TRBV2; cdr3_nt: TGTGCCAGCAGTGATCCCGACATTTACAATGAGCAGTTCTTC; cdr3_aa: CASSDPDIYNEQFF
clone_size: few; j_call: TRBJ2-1; d_call: .; v_call: TRBV6-4; cdr3_nt: TGTGCCAGCAGTGACCAACCAACAGCTAACAATGAGCAGTTCTTC; cdr3_aa: CASSDQPTANNEQFF
clone_size: .; j_call: TRBJ1-6; d_call: .; v_call: TRBV23-1; cdr3_nt: TGCGCCAGCGCTATTGATCTCTGGACCTCATCACCCCTCCACTTT; cdr3_aa: CASAIDLWTSSPLHF
clone_size: .; j_call: TRBJ1-6; d_call: .; v_call: TRBV11-3; cdr3_nt: TGTGCCAGCAGCTTACCAGGGGCATCACCCCTCCACTTT; cdr3_aa: CASSLPGASPLHF